This T cell receptor (beta chain) was sequenced for a study of T cells expressing NK-cell markers. The overall study: HCMV seropositivity characterized seven of the eight sequenced donors, and seronegativity one.

From germline, CDR1 is SGHKS and CDR2 YYEKEE (reference sequence). The CDR3 contains 14 residues. Remarks on this clonotype: What it recognizes is unknown.

Findings of the study overall: No clear determination of HCMV specificity was made for expanded NKG2C+ T cell clones. Dominant NKG2C+ clonotype frequencies of roughly 1.0-8% of CD8+ T cells were measured in more than five donors.

For each CDR3 protein, TCRdb gives one entry from its re-call of the 5' RACE reads, without DNA. The sample's table shows under 200,000 distinct CDR3 sequences. The chain combines TRBV5-5 with TRBJ2-5; the D call of TRBD2 rests on TCRdb alone, since no DNA is present to check it. The sequencing input was blood T cells: a sorted CD56 or NKG2C T cell subset, CD4+ or CD8+ T cells, or bulk PBMC T cells (not recorded which). The clonotype comes from a woman aged 18 to 75 in good health. CDR3 loop: CASSLKLGSETQYF.